This T cell receptor (beta chain) was found in a study of vaccination and CD4 T cells after COVID-19. The CDR3 runs to 14 residues. V was shortened by 1 base and J by 1 base, with 8 bases between the two germline ends. The germline V gene has CDR1 LNHDA and CDR2 SQIVND (reference sequence). Whole-study findings and limits: Rising from roughly 21 to 40, the median of SARS-CoV-2-reactive clonotypes did not change significantly.

Stated treatment: roughly 10-day PBMC culture with coronavirus spike peptide pools or control peptides (ViraFEST assay). Per-well cultures of approximately 2.1 million PBMCs received about 10 IU/ml IL-2 and around 10 ug/ml peptide pools. The medium had half its volume replaced with fresh IL-2 medium on days 3 and 7. Sequencing of the DNA from cultured CD4+ T cells was carried out with the Oncomine TCR Beta short-read assay. MiXCR, applied by TCRdb to the PCR reads, yields one record per CDR3 protein. The sample includes fewer than 15,000 distinct CDR3 sequences, 35% of them seen just once. As for this clonotype: The antigen is undetermined.

This clonotype was obtained from a human donor who had recovered from COVID-19. Sequenced input: CD4+ T cells from blood, cultured in vitro. The gene calls are TRBV19 and TRBJ2-7; possible D gene TRBD2, 5 bases. In DNA form, the CDR3 reads TGTGCCAGTAGTATAGGGACGGGATCCTACGAGCAGTACTTC. Its protein product is CASSIGTGSYEQYF.